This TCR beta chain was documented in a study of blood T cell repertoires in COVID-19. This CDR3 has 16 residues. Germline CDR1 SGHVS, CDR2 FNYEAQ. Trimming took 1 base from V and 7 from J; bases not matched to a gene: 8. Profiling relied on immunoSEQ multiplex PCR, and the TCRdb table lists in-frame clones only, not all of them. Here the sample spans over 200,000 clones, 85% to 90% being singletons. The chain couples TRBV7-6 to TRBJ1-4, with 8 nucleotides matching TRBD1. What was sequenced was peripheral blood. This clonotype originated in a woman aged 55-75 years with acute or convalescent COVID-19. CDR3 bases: TGTGCCAGCAGCTTAGATCAAGGGACAGGTTTTGAAAAACTGTTTTTT. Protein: CASSLDQGTGFEKLFF. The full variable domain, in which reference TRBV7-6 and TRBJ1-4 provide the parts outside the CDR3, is GAGVSQSPRYKVTKRGQDVALRCDPISGHVSLYWYRQALGQGPEFLTYFNYEAQQDKSGLPNDRFSAERPEGSISTLTIQRTEQRDSAMYRCASSLDQGTGFEKLFFGSGTQLSVL.